These 22 T cell receptor beta chains originate from one sample sequenced in a study of OX40 agonist ivuxolimab in advanced cancers. Repertoires were generated with immunoSEQ multiplex PCR, while TCRdb's copy carries only in-frame clones and drops some. Of approximately 27,000 clones in the sample, about four fifths were seen once. Sequenced material: CD4+ or CD8+ T cells sorted from blood, taken in a trial of the OX40 agonist ivuxolimab. These receptor sequences come from an adult with an advanced solid tumor such as melanoma, head and neck, liver or kidney cancer.

CDR3 protein: CASSRETQSGANVLTF. CDR3 nucleotide sequence: TGTGCCAGCAGCCGAGAGACCCAGTCTGGGGCCAACGTCCTGACTTTC. The V call is TRBV14, the J call TRBJ2-6, with D hard to call. The CDR3 contains 16 residues. Germline CDR1 and CDR2: SGHDN and FVKESK. The V gene lost 4 bases and the J gene lost 1 base, with 11 bases spanning the gap.

The J gene is TRBJ1-1, the V gene TRBV6-1, with D unresolved. The CDR3 consists of 11 residues. Germline V lookup: CDR1 MNHNS, CDR2 SASEGT. The V and J ends lost 10 bases and 3 bases respectively, with 9 bases between them. The CDR3 sequence is CATASYTEAFF. CDR3 DNA: TGTGCCACAGCAAGCTACACTGAAGCTTTCTTT.

This chain connects TRBV18 to TRBJ1-4; no clear D. V dropped 3 bases and J dropped 7 bases, with 9 bases sitting between them. Germline-derived CDR1 and CDR2 are KGHSH and LQKENI. CDR3 length: 13 amino acids. CDR3 amino acids: CASSPIRGEKLFF. CDR3 DNA sequence: TGTGCCAGCTCACCTATCCGGGGTGAAAAACTGTTTTTT.

V gene TRBV27 combines with J gene TRBJ1-2, with 9 nucleotides matching TRBD1. CDR3 size: 13 residues. With 5 bases clipped from V and 6 bases from J, the junction kept 4 bases outside the gene matches. CDR1 is MNHEY and CDR2 is SMNVEV in the germline V gene (reference sequence). The CDR3 protein is CASSTGGADGYTF. CDR3 nucleotide sequence: TGTGCCAGCAGTACAGGGGGCGCGGATGGCTACACCTTC.

The table lists this clone with a count of one. The chain carries TRBV7-6 and TRBJ1-2; no clear D. CDR3 length: 14 amino acids. V lost 0 bases, J lost 4 bases, and 9 bases lay in between. Germline CDR1 reads SGHVS; CDR2 reads FNYEAQ. CDR3 in amino acids: CASSLADGLYGYTF. The CDR3 DNA sequence: TGTGCCAGCAGCTTAGCGGACGGGCTCTATGGCTACACCTTC.

Only one count was recorded for this clone. The chain recombines TRBV9 with TRBJ2-2; D is perhaps TRBD1 or TRBD2 (6 bases each). Germline V lookup: CDR1 SGDLS, CDR2 YYNGEE. V was shortened by 0 bases and J by 3 bases, with 21 bases between the two germline ends. CDR3 length equals 19 residues. DNA of the CDR3: TGTGCCAGCAGCGTAGATTTGTTTGGGGGCGGGGCTTACACCGGGGAGCTGTTTTTT. Protein: CASSVDLFGGGAYTGELFF.

This clone was detected once. The J gene is TRBJ2-1, the V gene TRBV10-3; 13 nucleotides match TRBD2. Germline lookup yields CDR1 ENHRY and CDR2 SYGVKD. The CDR3 extends over 16 amino acids. Trimming at V came to 6 bases and at J to 2 bases, leaving 4 bases not matched to a gene. The CDR3 spells CAIRAGTSGTYNEQFF. CDR3 DNA: TGTGCCATCAGGGCGGGGACTAGCGGGACCTACAATGAGCAGTTCTTC.

The chain carries TRBV14 and TRBJ1-2; D remains unclear. Germline CDR1 SGHDN, CDR2 FVKESK. The CDR3 loop spans 15 amino acids. V was pared by 1 base and J by 2 bases, with 11 bases between. The CDR3 is CASSQVARWNYGYTF. In DNA, the CDR3 is TGTGCCAGCAGCCAAGTGGCTAGGTGGAACTATGGCTACACCTTC.

This clone was seen just once. The chain has TRBV9 and TRBJ2-1, with 7 bases fitting TRBD1. CDR1 is SGDLS and CDR2 is YYNGEE in the germline V gene. The V segment lost 1 base and the J segment 3 bases; nucleotides outside the gene matches: 1. The CDR3 contains 14 residues. The CDR3 region is CASSVWDSYNEQFF. The CDR3, as DNA: TGTGCCAGCAGCGTATGGGACAGCTACAATGAGCAGTTCTTC.

This clone was picked up one time. This chain uses TRBV29-1 with TRBJ2-7; 13 bases are shared with TRBD2. CDR3 length: 14 amino acids. J was trimmed by 5 bases and V by 3 bases; bases with no gene match: 4. Germline lookup yields CDR1 SQVTM and CDR2 ANQGSEA. The CDR3 protein is CSVEGTSGANEQYF. The CDR3 DNA is TGCAGCGTTGAGGGGACTAGCGGGGCCAACGAGCAGTACTTC.

V and J are TRBV27 and TRBJ2-2, with 8 bases identical to TRBD1. Germline CDR1 and CDR2: MNHEY and SMNVEV (reference sequence). V dropped 7 bases and J dropped 4; count of bases not matched to a gene: 2. This CDR3 is built from 13 residues. Here the CDR3 reads CASKTGVTGELFF. The CDR3 DNA is TGTGCCAGCAAGACAGGGGTCACCGGGGAGCTGTTTTTT.

The rearrangement uses TRBV9 and TRBJ2-1, with 7 bases that match TRBD2. Trimming at V came to 8 bases and at J to 6 bases, leaving 8 bases not matched to a gene. The germline gives CDR1 SGDLS, CDR2 YYNGEE. The CDR3 extends over 13 amino acids. Here the CDR3 DNA reads TGTGCCAGTGGGAGCGGGGCTCTCAATGAGCAGTTCTTC. It specifies CASGSGALNEQFF.

This sequence joins TRBV5-6 and TRBJ2-7; 13 bases agree with TRBD2. The CDR3 covers 16 residues. Germline trimming cut 4 bases from V and 3 bases from J; bases unmatched to any gene: 7. The germline gives CDR1 SGHDT, CDR2 YYEEEE. The CDR3, as DNA: TGTGCCAGCAGCGGGAGGGGACTAGCGGGGTACTACGAGCAGTACTTC. Protein sequence: CASSGRGLAGYYEQYF.

The chain is built from TRBV10-3 and TRBJ1-1; D not resolved. Trimming removed 2 bases from V and 8 bases from J, with 18 bases in between. Germline-derived CDR1 and CDR2 are ENHRY and SYGVKD. The CDR3 sequence is 15 residues long. DNA of the CDR3: TGTGCCATCAGTGAGCCTACGGGAGGGTCGAACGAAGCTTTCTTT. Translating gives CAISEPTGGSNEAFF.

This chain links TRBV5-6 with TRBJ1-2, with D maybe TRBD1 (5 bases). The V gene's germline CDR1 is SGHDT and CDR2 YYEEEE. This CDR3 is 16 amino acids long. V lost 4 bases and J 8 bases, leaving 24 bases between the germline ends. CDR3: CASSPPETAVARGYTF. DNA for the CDR3: TGTGCCAGCAGCCCCCCCGAGACAGCAGTAGCCCGCGGCTACACCTTC.

The J gene is TRBJ1-1, the V gene TRBV5-5; 10 bases fit TRBD1. V shed 4 bases and J 4 bases; nucleotides not matched to a gene: 7. The CDR3 runs to 15 residues. CDR1 and CDR2 (germline): SGHKS, YYEKEE (reference sequence). The CDR3 region is CASSAFGTGVTEAFF. The CDR3 DNA reads as TGTGCCAGCAGCGCGTTTGGGACAGGGGTCACTGAAGCTTTCTTT.

The chain combines TRBV28 with TRBJ1-5; weak D call: TRBD1 (5 bases). This CDR3 is built from 16 residues. Germline V gene sequence: CDR1 MDHEN, CDR2 SYDVKM. With 2 bases removed from V and 3 bases from J, the gap between germline ends came to 14 bases. DNA of the CDR3: TGTGCCAGCAGTTTAGGTGGGGGGGAGAACAATCAGCCCCAGCATTTT. Protein product: CASSLGGGENNQPQHF.

The genes are TRBV7-9 and TRBJ2-5, with D unclear. V dropped 1 base and J dropped 0 bases, with 9 bases sitting between them. The germline V gene encodes CDR1 SEHNR and CDR2 FQNEAQ (reference sequence). The CDR3 is 15 residues long. The CDR3 sequence is CASSLGSQYQETQYF. The DNA for the CDR3 is TGTGCCAGCAGCTTAGGGTCGCAGTACCAAGAGACCCAGTACTTC.

This clone appeared a few times. The chain combines TRBV19 with TRBJ1-2, with a possible D match to TRBD1 (5 bases). The CDR3 length is 15 residues. The V gene's germline CDR1 is LNHDA and CDR2 SQIVND (reference sequence). V gave up 1 base and J gave up 4 bases, with 13 bases separating them. The DNA of the CDR3 is TGTGCCAGTAGTATAGGCAGGGCGGCCCTCTATGGCTACACCTTC. This codes for CASSIGRAALYGYTF. The whole variable domain, remainder taken from reference TRBV19 and TRBJ1-2, is DGGITQSPKYLFRKEGQNVTLSCEQNLNHDAMYWYRQDPGQGLRLIYYSQIVNDFQKGDIAEGYSVSREKKESFPLTVTSAQKNPTAFYLCASSIGRAALYGYTFGSGTRLTVV.

The chain recombines TRBV7-2 with TRBJ2-3; 12 positions match TRBD2. V dropped 2 bases and J dropped 3; count of bases not matched to a gene: 0. The CDR3 contains 15 residues. Germline V lookup: CDR1 SGHTA, CDR2 FQGNSA. This chain's CDR3 is CASSLLAGGTDTQYF. CDR3 nucleotide sequence: TGTGCCAGCAGCTTACTAGCGGGGGGGACAGATACGCAGTATTTT.

The chain links TRBV29-1 to TRBJ1-2; 8 positions agree with TRBD1. After removal of 6 bases from V and 7 bases from J, the junction contained 19 bases not matched to a gene. The germline V gene has CDR1 SQVTM and CDR2 ANQGSEA. The CDR3 runs to 16 residues. This CDR3 is CSVPDLFRTGRSGYTF. The CDR3 DNA reads as TGCAGCGTCCCTGACCTATTTAGGACAGGGCGGAGTGGCTACACCTTC.

The genes are TRBV4-1 and TRBJ2-2; the D is unclear. With 6 bases removed from V and 0 bases from J, the gap between germline ends came to 14 bases. The CDR3 extends over 16 amino acids. Germline CDR1 MGHRA, CDR2 YSYEKL. Written as DNA, the CDR3 is TGCGCCAGCAGACGGCCCGGGCAGACGAACACCGGGGAGCTGTTTTTT. Translating it yields CASRRPGQTNTGELFF.